These 25 T cell receptor beta chains originate from one sample sequenced in a study of T-cell memory formation after mild COVID-19. TCRdb independently ran MiXCR on the 5' RACE reads; one entry per CDR3 protein. The data hold about 250,000 distinct CDR3 sequences, with 15% observed a single time. The sequenced sample was PBMCs or a T cell subset sorted from them (not recorded which). These receptors all stem from an adult woman who had mild COVID-19 (a few samples of this study predate the infection). Cell type and time point are not known.

This clonotype was counted only a few times. The chain combines TRBV12-3 or TRBV12-4 with TRBJ2-7, with 10 bases lining up with TRBD1. Trimming cost V 6 bases and J 3 bases; bases outside gene matches: 5. This CDR3 has 14 amino acids. The CDR3 loop reads CASRAGTGVYEQYF. In DNA, the CDR3 is TGTGCCAGCAGAGCCGGGACAGGGGTCTACGAGCAGTACTTC.

This rearrangement joins TRBV6-5 to TRBJ2-7; the D gene is possibly TRBD1 (5 bases). The CDR3 spans 13 residues. With 7 bases removed from V and 0 bases from J, the gap between germline ends came to 10 bases. In germline, CDR1 is MNHEY, CDR2 SVGAGI. The chain's CDR3 is CASTQAASYEQYF. In nucleotides, the CDR3 is TGTGCCAGCACACAGGCCGCCTCCTACGAGCAGTACTTC.

The chain carries TRBV7-2 and TRBJ2-5; the D gene is possibly TRBD2 (6 bases). Trimming removed 2 bases from V and 7 bases from J, with 26 bases in between. The germline V gene has CDR1 SGHTA and CDR2 FQGNSA. This CDR3 has 18 amino acids. CDR3 in amino acids: CASSLYGTGRRAFGTQYF. CDR3 nucleotide sequence: TGTGCCAGCAGCTTATACGGAACGGGGCGGAGGGCATTTGGGACCCAGTACTTC.

V is TRBV6-6 and J is TRBJ2-7, with 11 bases matching TRBD2. Germline V gene data show CDR1 as MNHNY and CDR2 as SVGAGI (reference sequence). Trimming removed 4 bases from V and 2 bases from J; junction bases left unmatched: 4. There are 15 residues in the CDR3. The CDR3 DNA follows: TGTGCCAGCAGTTCCACGGGACTAGCGGCCTACGAGCAGTACTTC. Its translation is CASSSTGLAAYEQYF.

The chain links TRBV3-1 to TRBJ1-1, with 7 bases matching TRBD1. The V gene's germline CDR1 is LGHDT and CDR2 YNNKEL (reference sequence). V shed 3 bases, J shed 4 bases, and the junction held 5 bases outside the gene matches. CDR3 length equals 14 residues. CDR3 protein: CASSQRQGFTEAFF. DNA of the CDR3: TGTGCCAGCAGCCAGAGACAGGGTTTCACTGAAGCTTTCTTT.

The V gene is TRBV20-1, the J gene TRBJ2-2; the match to TRBD2 covers 7 bases. In germline, CDR1 is DFQATT, CDR2 SNEGSKA (reference sequence). The CDR3 extends over 15 amino acids. Trimming removed 4 bases from V and 5 bases from J; junction bases left unmatched: 10. CDR3 in DNA: TGCAGTGCTATCCCCGGTGGGAGGGGAACCGGGGAGCTGTTTTTT. Amino acid sequence: CSAIPGGRGTGELFF.

This clonotype was picked up a small number of times. The V and J genes are TRBV6-5 and TRBJ2-7, with TRBD1 matching over 8 bases. V trimming: 4 bases; J trimming: 4 bases; junction bases outside the gene matches: 9. This CDR3 has 15 amino acids. CDR1 and CDR2 (germline): MNHEY, SVGAGI. The CDR3 region is CASSLGDRQYYEQYF. CDR3 nucleotides: TGTGCCAGCAGTTTGGGGGACAGGCAATATTACGAGCAGTACTTC.

The V gene is TRBV24-1, the J gene TRBJ2-2, with D uncertain. Germline CDR1 reads KGHDR; CDR2 reads SFDVKD. With 2 bases removed from V and 4 bases from J, the gap between germline ends came to 10 bases. This CDR3 is 15 amino acids long. CDR3: CATSDWTRGTGELFF. CDR3 coding DNA: TGTGCCACCAGTGATTGGACGCGAGGCACCGGGGAGCTGTTTTTT.

This clonotype appeared a few times. The rearrangement links TRBV4-3 to TRBJ1-2, with D unclear. Germline assignment: CDR1 LGHNA and CDR2 YSLEER. V was pared by 0 bases and J by 4 bases, with 9 bases between. The CDR3 is 14 residues long. CDR3 in amino acids: CASSQEGRSYGYTF. The CDR3 bases are TGCGCCAGCAGCCAAGAGGGGAGGAGCTATGGCTACACCTTC.

This clonotype turned up a few times. This chain connects TRBV5-4 to TRBJ2-1; 10 bases map to TRBD2. With V trimmed by 0 bases and J by 9 bases, 12 bases remained unmatched. The CDR3 runs 17 residues. Germline V lookup: CDR1 SGHNT, CDR2 YYREEE (reference sequence). CDR3 nucleotides: TGTGCCAGCAGCTTGGGTCGTAGCGGGAGGACTGGGGGTGAGCAGTTCTTC. Translation: CASSLGRSGRTGGEQFF.

This clonotype was detected only a few times. The chain is built from TRBV12-3 or TRBV12-4 and TRBJ2-5; a weak D match, TRBD2 (6 bases). Trimming took off 2 bases at V and 2 bases at J, with 18 bases between the two ends. The CDR3 extends over 17 amino acids. The CDR3 is CASSLRGAIVGQETQYF. The CDR3 region has the DNA TGTGCCAGCAGTTTACGCGGGGCCATCGTGGGTCAAGAGACCCAGTACTTC.

The chain uses TRBV7-9 and TRBJ1-5; possible D gene TRBD1, 5 bases. Germline CDR1 and CDR2: SEHNR and FQNEAQ (reference sequence). The CDR3 runs to 16 residues. Trimming cost V 5 bases and J 6 bases, with 20 bases left between them. CDR3 protein: CASSQGSGATSQPQHF. In DNA, the CDR3 is TGTGCCAGCAGCCAGGGCTCAGGCGCTACTAGTCAGCCCCAGCATTTT.

The sample holds a few counts of this clonotype. This chain joins TRBV29-1 and TRBJ1-3, with a weak D call TRBD1 (5 bases). In germline, CDR1 is SQVTM, CDR2 ANQGSEA. This CDR3 has 16 residues. V was clipped by 5 bases and J by 6 bases, with 23 bases between them. CDR3 sequence: CSVSLWAKGQENTIYF. The CDR3 bases are TGCAGCGTTTCGCTTTGGGCCAAGGGGCAAGAAAACACCATATATTTT.

This clonotype has only a few counts. The chain joins TRBV6-5 to TRBJ2-2; D uncertain. Germline CDR1 MNHEY, CDR2 SVGAGI. The ends were cut back, 0 bases at V and 2 bases at J, with 10 bases in the middle. The CDR3 has 16 amino acids. The CDR3 spells CASSYSPAPNTGELFF. The CDR3 DNA is TGTGCCAGCAGTTACTCGCCAGCCCCTAACACCGGGGAGCTGTTTTTT.

CDR3: CASRTDRGPYEQYF. DNA for the CDR3: TGTGCCAGCAGAACTGACAGGGGCCCCTACGAGCAGTACTTC. This sequence joins TRBV6-5 and TRBJ2-7, with 8 bases fitting TRBD1. Germline loops: CDR1 MNHEY, CDR2 SVGAGI. The CDR3 extends over 14 amino acids. The trim removed 6 bases at V and 2 bases at J, leaving 6 bases unmatched.

This clonotype occurred a few times. V is TRBV7-2 and J is TRBJ2-7, with unresolved D. Germline values: CDR1 SGHTA, CDR2 FQGNSA. The CDR3 covers 13 residues. V was trimmed by 6 bases and J by 7 bases, leaving 16 bases between them. The CDR3 DNA sequence: TGTGCCAGCAGGGTGGGTGGTTACGGGGAGCAGTACTTC. The encoded protein is CASRVGGYGEQYF.

The chain couples TRBV5-1 to TRBJ2-3; perhaps TRBD2 as D (5 bases). This CDR3 contains 14 residues. The germline V gene has CDR1 SGHRS and CDR2 YFSETQ. Trimming took 5 bases from V and 2 from J, leaving 12 bases between them. CDR3: CASSATTPTDTQYF. CDR3 DNA: TGCGCCAGCAGTGCGACTACACCCACAGATACGCAGTATTTT.

This rearrangement joins TRBV29-1 to TRBJ2-1; perhaps D is TRBD1 or TRBD2 (5 bases each). With 3 bases removed from V and 0 bases from J, the gap between germline ends came to 15 bases. There are 16 residues in the CDR3. The germline gives CDR1 SQVTM, CDR2 ANQGSEA. The chain's CDR3 is CSVDDGTPSSYNEQFF. CDR3 nucleotides: TGCAGCGTTGATGACGGGACGCCTAGCTCCTACAATGAGCAGTTCTTC.

This clonotype turned up a few times. The chain uses TRBV3-1 and TRBJ1-1; no firm D call. V dropped 4 bases and J dropped 2 bases, with 14 bases sitting between them. Per the germline V gene, CDR1 is LGHDT and CDR2 is YNNKEL (reference sequence). The length of the CDR3 is 15 residues. CDR3: CASSPSGPINTEAFF. DNA for the CDR3: TGTGCCAGCAGCCCTAGTGGTCCCATCAACACTGAAGCTTTCTTT.

The rearrangement links TRBV7-3 to TRBJ1-2, with TRBD1 matching 9 bases. This CDR3 has 13 residues. With 5 bases clipped from V and 7 bases from J, the junction kept 5 bases outside the gene matches. The germline V gene has CDR1 SGHTA and CDR2 FQGTGA. CDR3 in amino acids: CASSADRGGGYTF. The CDR3 nucleotides read TGTGCCAGCAGCGCCGACAGGGGGGGTGGCTACACCTTC.

This clonotype was seen a few times. The chain combines TRBV7-2 with TRBJ2-7; 10 positions match TRBD2. The CDR3 spans 16 residues. Trimming cost V 2 bases and J 7 bases; bases outside gene matches: 11. Germline loops: CDR1 SGHTA, CDR2 FQGNSA. The CDR3 coding sequence is TGTGCCAGCAGCTTAAGCCAAGCGGGAGGGCCGGGGGAGCAGTACTTC. This gives the protein CASSLSQAGGPGEQYF.

This clonotype showed up just a few times. This chain connects TRBV25-1 to TRBJ1-5, with D uncertain. V lost 4 bases and J 0 bases, leaving 10 bases between the germline ends. The CDR3 covers 15 residues. Germline V gives CDR1 MGHDK, CDR2 SYGVNS. Written as DNA, the CDR3 is TGTGCCAGCAGTGTGTCAGTTAATAGCAATCAGCCCCAGCATTTT. This encodes CASSVSVNSNQPQHF. Variable domain in full (rest from reference TRBV25-1 and TRBJ1-5): EADIYQTPRYLVIGTGKKITLECSQTMGHDKMYWYQQDPGMELHLIHYSYGVNSTEKGDLSSESTVSRIRTEHFPLTLESARPSHTSQYLCASSVSVNSNQPQHFGDGTRLSIL.

The V and J genes are TRBV6-1 and TRBJ2-1; tentatively, D is TRBD1 or TRBD2 (5 bases each). The CDR3 contains 18 residues. Trimming left V 5 bases short and J 3 bases short, with 23 bases between. Germline V lookup: CDR1 MNHNS, CDR2 SASEGT. CDR3 in DNA: TGTGCCAGCAGTCACAAAGAAGGAAGGGGAGCCTTCTACAATGAGCAGTTCTTC. This sequence encodes CASSHKEGRGAFYNEQFF.

The chain couples TRBV6-2 or TRBV6-3 to TRBJ1-2; D is uncertain. From germline, CDR1 is MNHEY and CDR2 SVGEGT. Trimming stripped 10 bases from V and 5 bases from J, with 20 bases between. This CDR3 region has 14 residues. The DNA for the CDR3 is TGTGCCACTAAGAGGGAGAGAAAATCATATGGCTACACCTTC. Translating gives CATKRERKSYGYTF.

This clonotype was recorded a few times. V usage is TRBV30 and J usage is TRBJ2-3; 12 bases fit TRBD2. This CDR3 has 14 residues. Looked up from germline, CDR1 is GTSNPN and CDR2 is SVGIG (reference sequence). J was trimmed by 2 bases and V by 6 bases; bases with no gene match: 3. As DNA, the CDR3 is TGTGCCTGCCGACTAGCGGGGGACACAGATACGCAGTATTTT. Its protein is CACRLAGDTDTQYF.